A selection of T cell receptor beta chains follows, all from one sample in a study of control samples from healthy donors and cancer patients. Profiled with immunoSEQ multiplex PCR; TCRdb holds only in-frame clones, not every one. The data show 70,000 to 85,000 clones, 84% seen once. The sample was PBMCs. The receptors originated from a man in his 60s with head and neck cancer. CDR3s include the opening cysteine and the closing phenylalanine or tryptophan. A D gene is named only where the DNA matches it firmly. Clone size is shown for a subset of rows, as once, few, many or a class of expanded clone.

v_call	j_call	d_call	clone_size	cdr3_nt	cdr3_aa
TRBV2	TRBJ1-5	NA	NA	TGTGCCAGCGGGGTCCGCGGCGCTCAGCCCCAGCATTTT	CASGVRGAQPQHF
TRBV5-1	TRBJ2-2	NA	NA	TGCGCCAGCAGCTTGGCATTGGGCACCGGGGAGCTGTTTTTT	CASSLALGTGELFF
TRBV2	TRBJ1-1	NA	NA	TGTGCCAGCAGTGAGCGTCCCAGGGGAGCTTTCTTT	CASSERPRGAFF
TRBV5-1	TRBJ1-1	NA	NA	TGCGCCAGCAGCTTAGGGACATCAACTGCTGAAGCTTTCTTT	CASSLGTSTAEAFF
TRBV19	TRBJ2-3	NA	NA	TGTGCCAGTAGTCGGGCAGGGAGCACAGATACGCAGTATTTT	CASSRAGSTDTQYF
TRBV14	TRBJ2-7	NA	NA	TGTGCCAGCAGCCAAGCCTCTTCGCGGGATCACTCCTACGAGCAGTACTTC	CASSQASSRDHSYEQYF
TRBV6-4	TRBJ2-1	NA	few	TGTGCCAGCAGTGACCGTGGGCTAGCCGGGGAGCAGTTCTTC	CASSDRGLAGEQFF
TRBV5-6	TRBJ1-3	NA	NA	TGTGCCAGCAGCTTCGGGACCGGGAGGGACACCATATATTTT	CASSFGTGRDTIYF
TRBV6-5	TRBJ2-7	TRBD2	once	TGTGCCACCTCCAAGACTAGCGACTTCTACGAGCAGTACTTC	CATSKTSDFYEQYF
TRBV6-5	TRBJ2-7	TRBD2	NA	TGTGCCAGCAGGCCGGGACTAGCGGGTTCCTACGAGCAGTACTTC	CASRPGLAGSYEQYF
TRBV4-1	TRBJ1-1	NA	NA	TGCGCCAGCAGCCAGGGAGGTTGGCCGAACACTGAAGCTTTCTTT	CASSQGGWPNTEAFF
TRBV15	TRBJ2-5	TRBD1	NA	TGTGCCACCAGCAGCAGGACAGGGGTCTGGGGGGAGACCCAGTACTTC	CATSSRTGVWGETQYF
TRBV6-6	TRBJ2-7	TRBD1	NA	TGTGCCAGCAGTTACGAGGAACAGGGGGCCTACGAGCAGTACTTC	CASSYEEQGAYEQYF
TRBV20-1	TRBJ2-7	TRBD2	NA	TGCAGTGCTAGTTGGGGACTAGCGGCGTACGAGCAGTACTTC	CSASWGLAAYEQYF
TRBV28	TRBJ2-3	NA	NA	TGTGCCAGCAGTTTATCCCGGGGTACGCAGTATTTT	CASSLSRGTQYF
TRBV6-5	TRBJ2-1	NA	NA	TGTGCCAGCAGTTACTCGACCAAATGGGGGAATGAGCAGTTCTTC	CASSYSTKWGNEQFF
TRBV7-2	TRBJ2-7	TRBD2	NA	TGTGCCAGCAGCCCCAGTAGCGGGAGGAGCTACGAGCAGTACTTC	CASSPSSGRSYEQYF
TRBV19	TRBJ1-2	NA	once	TGTGCCAGTAGTAGCGCAACTTTCCGACAGAGCGCTAACTATGGCTACACCTTC	CASSSATFRQSANYGYTF
TRBV4-1	TRBJ1-1	NA	NA	TGCGCCAGCAGCCAAGTGATCACAGGGATGAACACTGAAGCTTTCTTT	CASSQVITGMNTEAFF
TRBV18	TRBJ2-1	NA	NA	TGTGCCAGCTCACCACCGAACCGGGGAAAAAATGAGCAGTTCTTC	CASSPPNRGKNEQFF
TRBV19	TRBJ2-1	NA	NA	TGTGCCAGTAGCTCTCACAATGAGCAGTTCTTC	CASSSHNEQFF
TRBV4-2	TRBJ1-5	NA	NA	TGTGCCAGCAGCCAAGATCGGGGGTCGGCCCTCAATCAGCCCCAGCATTTT	CASSQDRGSALNQPQHF
TRBV28	TRBJ1-6	TRBD1	NA	TGTGCCAGCAAGAGGGGACAGATTAATTCACCCCTCCACTTT	CASKRGQINSPLHF
TRBV4-2	TRBJ2-7	TRBD2	NA	TGTGCCAGCAGCCAAGAACTAGCGGGAGGGTACGAGCAGTACTTC	CASSQELAGGYEQYF
TRBV3-1/TRBV3-2	TRBJ2-1	TRBD2	NA	TGTGCCAGCAGCCAAGATGGCAGCGGGAACTACAATGAGCAGTTCTTC	CASSQDGSGNYNEQFF
TRBV7-6	TRBJ2-1	TRBD2	NA	TGTGCCAGCAGCTTAGCGCGGACTAGCGGGAGGGCCTTAGGTGAGCAGTTCTTC	CASSLARTSGRALGEQFF
TRBV2	TRBJ1-6	TRBD1	few	TGTGCCAGCAGGGGCCCCCGCAGGGGGTTTATTTCGGTTAATTCACCCCTCCACTTT	CASRGPRRGFISVNSPLHF
TRBV18	TRBJ1-6	TRBD1	few	TGTGCCAGCTCACCCCGACAGGGTACAAATTCACCCCTCCACTTT	CASSPRQGTNSPLHF
TRBV5-8	TRBJ2-7	TRBD1	few	TGTGCCAGCAGCTTGGGGGAACCGGGACAGGGGTTAGCCTACGAGCAGTACTTC	CASSLGEPGQGLAYEQYF
TRBV12-3/TRBV12-4	TRBJ2-2	NA	few	TGTGCCAGCAGTTTATCGGTCACCGGGGAGCTGTTTTTT	CASSLSVTGELFF
TRBV18	TRBJ1-1	NA	NA	TGTGCCAGCTCTCCAGGGGAAGCCTTGAACACTGAAGCTTTCTTT	CASSPGEALNTEAFF
TRBV7-2	TRBJ2-7	TRBD2	NA	TGTGCCAGCAGCTCCTCTAGCGGGAGTATCCACGAGCAGTACTTC	CASSSSSGSIHEQYF
TRBV5-5	TRBJ1-1	NA	few	TGTGCCAGCAGTCGAGGGGTGGGCACTGAAGCTTTCTTT	CASSRGVGTEAFF
TRBV28	TRBJ1-1	NA	NA	TGTGCCAGCAGTGGCCCGACAGACTTCACCGAAGCTTTCTTT	CASSGPTDFTEAFF
TRBV6-5	TRBJ1-1	NA	NA	TGTGCCAGCAGTTACTCGTTCGGGTTTGAAGCTTTCTTT	CASSYSFGFEAFF
TRBV11-2	TRBJ1-4	TRBD1	NA	TGTGCCAGCAGCCTCGACAGGGGCGGTAATGAAAAACTGTTTTTT	CASSLDRGGNEKLFF
TRBV29-1	TRBJ2-2	NA	NA	TGCAGCGTTGAAGGCAGACTAAACACCGGGGAGCTGTTTTTT	CSVEGRLNTGELFF
TRBV27	TRBJ2-3	NA	NA	TGTGCCAGCAGTTTAATGCGGTACACAGATACGCAGTATTTT	CASSLMRYTDTQYF
TRBV19	TRBJ2-1	TRBD2	few	TGTGCCAGTAGTATGGTAGCGGGATCCTACAATGAGCAGTTCTTC	CASSMVAGSYNEQFF
TRBV2	TRBJ2-3	NA	NA	TGTGCCATTTCAGATAGCACAGATACGCAGTATTTT	CAISDSTDTQYF